A single sample is the source of the 13 T cell receptor beta chains below, sequenced in a study of regulatory T cells in long-lasting Graves disease. iRepertoire HTBI primers and Arm-PCR of CDR3 regions built TCR beta libraries. From the multiplex PCR reads, TCRdb called clonotypes with MiXCR, one entry per CDR3 protein. This table has roughly 450,000 distinct CDR3 sequences, 23% appearing once. Time point described: persistent/refractory GD, antithyroid drugs over 5 years with positive TRAb. Construction of the TCR library relied on RNA isolated from PBMCs. The sample consisted of peripheral blood mononuclear cells (PBMCs), taken when the disease was refractory, from a patient treated with antithyroid drugs. The receptors derive from a female donor with Graves disease.

The V call is TRBV7-9, the J call TRBJ2-1; 8 bases match TRBD2. The J segment lost 0 bases and the V segment lost 1 base, leaving 2 bases of the junction unmatched. CDR3 length: 16 amino acids. Germline lookup yields CDR1 SEHNR and CDR2 FQNEAQ (reference sequence). CDR3 amino acids: CASSLEGTSSYNEQFF. The DNA of the CDR3 is TGTGCCAGCAGCTTAGAGGGGACTAGCTCCTACAATGAGCAGTTCTTC. Looking up the rest from reference TRBV7-9 and TRBJ2-1 gives the full variable domain: DTGVSQNPRHKITKRGQNVTFRCDPISEHNRLYWYRQTLGQGPEFLTYFQNEAQLEKSRLLSDRFSAERPKGSFSTLEIQRTEQGDSAMYLCASSLEGTSSYNEQFFGPGTRLTVL.

This clonotype has only a few counts. V and J are TRBV14 and TRBJ2-5; 10 bases agree with TRBD2. CDR1 and CDR2 (germline): SGHDN, FVKESK. V shed 0 bases and J 5 bases; nucleotides not matched to a gene: 6. The CDR3 runs 16 residues. In DNA form, the CDR3 reads TGTGCCAGCAGCCAAGATCGAGAACTAGCGGGGGAGACCCAGTACTTC. Translated: CASSQDRELAGETQYF.

This clonotype was detected only a few times. This sequence joins TRBV27 and TRBJ1-4; 7 positions match TRBD1. This CDR3 has 17 residues. Germline CDR1 and CDR2: MNHEY and SMNVEV (reference sequence). After removal of 3 bases from V and 4 bases from J, the junction contained 11 bases not matched to a gene. CDR3 in DNA: TGTGCCAGCAGTTTCTTAAGGCAGGGGGGTTTTAATGAAAAACTGTTTTTT. This sequence encodes CASSFLRQGGFNEKLFF.

The table lists this clonotype with a few counts. The V gene is TRBV18, the J gene TRBJ2-4; a weak D match, TRBD1 (6 bases). There are 16 residues in the CDR3. Germline V lookup: CDR1 KGHSH, CDR2 LQKENI. The V gene lost 5 bases and the J gene lost 0 bases, with 14 bases spanning the gap. The CDR3 nucleotides are TGTGCCAGCTCATCCCGGGACACCCTAGCCAAAAACATTCAGTACTTC. Its translation is CASSSRDTLAKNIQYF.

In DNA form, the CDR3 reads TGTGCCAGCAGCCAAAACCTCGGACAGGGCTACGAGCAGTACTTC. It specifies CASSQNLGQGYEQYF. The chain has TRBV3-1 and TRBJ2-7; TRBD1 matches at 8 bases. The CDR3 runs 15 residues. The germline V gene has CDR1 LGHDT and CDR2 YNNKEL (reference sequence). Unmatched junction bases numbered 6, after V lost 2 bases and J lost 3 bases.

This chain joins TRBV6-1 and TRBJ2-5, with TRBD1 as a possible D gene (6 bases). There are 14 residues in the CDR3. V was pared by 7 bases and J by 3 bases, with 15 bases between. Looked up from germline, CDR1 is MNHNS and CDR2 is SASEGT. CDR3 sequence reads: CASNRQVGKETQYF. The CDR3 bases are TGTGCCAGCAATCGACAGGTTGGGAAAGAGACCCAGTACTTC.

The table lists this clonotype with a few counts. This chain connects TRBV6-2 or TRBV6-3 to TRBJ2-6; 9 bases agree with TRBD1. Germline CDR1 and CDR2: MNHEY and SVGEGT. This CDR3 has 19 residues. The V and J ends lost 2 bases and 0 bases, in that order; junction bases with no gene match: 8. Written as DNA, the CDR3 is TGTGCCAGCAGTTACCAAACTGACAGGGGGGGCTCTGGGGCCAACGTCCTGACTTTC. This sequence encodes CASSYQTDRGGSGANVLTF.

This clonotype was detected a few times. This chain connects TRBV5-4 to TRBJ2-5; 7 bases line up with TRBD2. The germline gives CDR1 SGHNT, CDR2 YYREEE (reference sequence). This CDR3 has 19 residues. V gave up 4 bases and J gave up 1 base; unmatched junction bases: 19. CDR3 sequence (DNA): TGTGCCAGCAGCGTACTTGAGGGGATAATGGGAGGGAGCCAAGAGACCCAGTACTTC. Translating gives CASSVLEGIMGGSQETQYF.

The chain recombines TRBV5-1 with TRBJ1-1; tentative D call: TRBD1 (6 bases). V was shortened by 2 bases and J by 4 bases, with 15 bases between the two germline ends. The CDR3 is 15 residues long. CDR1 and CDR2 from the germline V gene are SGHRS and YFSETQ. The DNA of the CDR3 is TGCGCCAGCAGCTTTTTGGGGGCAGGTAGCACTGAAGCTTTCTTT. This codes for CASSFLGAGSTEAFF.

This clonotype has ten or more counts. The chain couples TRBV11-2 to TRBJ1-1; D perhaps matches TRBD1 (5 bases). The CDR3 contains 12 residues. CDR1 SGHAT and CDR2 FQNNGV come from the germline V gene. V was pared by 0 bases and J by 7 bases, with 6 bases between. CDR3 loop: CASSLETVEAFF. The CDR3 DNA is TGTGCCAGCAGCTTAGAGACAGTTGAAGCTTTCTTT.

This clonotype was observed many times. This sequence joins TRBV2 and TRBJ2-7; 11 bases are a match to TRBD1. The CDR3 has 13 amino acids. J gave up 4 bases and V 6 bases, and 2 bases lay outside the gene matches. Looked up from germline, CDR1 is SNHLY and CDR2 is FYNNEI. CDR3 nucleotide sequence: TGTGCCAGCAGGGGGACAGGGGGATACGAGCAGTACTTC. Amino acids: CASRGTGGYEQYF.

This clonotype appeared many times. The V and J genes are TRBV6-1 and TRBJ2-5, with TRBD1 matching over 7 bases. This CDR3 comprises 12 residues. In germline, CDR1 is MNHNS, CDR2 SASEGT. Trimming cost V 8 bases and J 2 bases; bases outside gene matches: 2. In DNA, the CDR3 is TGTGCCAGCGGCAGGGGGCAAGAGACCCAGTACTTC. This codes for CASGRGQETQYF.

The chain carries TRBV28 and TRBJ1-1; D is undetermined. CDR1 and CDR2 (germline): MDHEN, SYDVKM. Trimming pared 2 bases from V and 0 bases from J, leaving 7 bases between. The CDR3 runs 14 residues. As DNA, the CDR3 is TGTGCCAGCAGTTTAAGGCGGTTGAACACTGAAGCTTTCTTT. It codes for CASSLRRLNTEAFF.